This T cell receptor beta chain is from a study of TIL therapy for anti-PD-1-resistant metastatic lung cancer. Study at large: Tumor harvest preceded PD-1/PD-L1 blockade, followed by nivolumab treatment. Patients had a median age of almost 55 years (range about 35-80).

Documented time point: pre-treatment sample, taken before nivolumab and TIL therapy. Stage 4 NSCLC adults joined between late 2017 and January 2020. This CDR3 comprises 19 residues. Trimming left V 4 bases short and J 1 base short, with 25 bases between. Germline V gene data show CDR1 as SGHVS and CDR2 as FQNEAQ. The immunoSEQ assay was v3. Sequencing depth was approximately 2 million read pairs for survey level, 5-6 million for deep. TCRdb's copy holds only in-frame clones and misses some; the assay was immunoSEQ multiplex PCR. The sample consists of 55,000 to 65,000 clones, around 67% of them appearing once.

The chain recombines TRBV7-8 with TRBJ2-5; perhaps TRBD1 as D (6 bases). Specimen: blood, collected at baseline. This TCR derives from a person between 25 and 79 years old with non-small cell lung cancer. This chain's CDR3 is CASSSRAQGRPGFQETQYF. The CDR3 DNA reads as TGTGCCAGCAGCTCAAGGGCGCAGGGGCGGCCCGGATTCCAAGAGACCCAGTACTTC.